The rows below give T cell receptor beta chains drawn from one sample of a study of blood T cell repertoires in COVID-19. The table came from immunoSEQ multiplex PCR; TCRdb's copy has only in-frame clones and leaves some out. The sample carries 170,000 or so clones, around 83% recorded once. The material sequenced was peripheral blood. These receptors all stem from a man aged 45 to 65 with active or convalescent COVID-19. The CDR3 runs from the conserved cysteine through the conserved F or W. The D gene is left open where the match is weak. For some rows the clone size is stated as once, few or many, or as a class when expanded; others skip it.

j_gene | abundance | len | v_gene | d_gene | CDR3aa | CDR3nt
TRBJ2-1 | few | 16 | TRBV11-3 | TRBD2 | CASSRRLAGLYNEQFF | TGTGCCAGCAGCAGGCGACTAGCGGGTCTCTACAATGAGCAGTTCTTC
TRBJ2-1 | . | 17 | TRBV7-9 | TRBD2 | CASSLEWRTSGYNEQFF | TGTGCCAGCAGCTTAGAGTGGAGGACTAGCGGCTACAATGAGCAGTTCTTC
TRBJ1-4 | few | 16 | TRBV7-2 | TRBD1 | CASSHRQGATNEKLFF | TGTGCCAGCAGCCACCGACAGGGAGCAACTAATGAAAAACTGTTTTTT
TRBJ1-3 | . | 14 | TRBV27 | . | CASSLNPGRNTIYF | TGTGCCAGCAGTTTAAATCCGGGGAGAAACACCATATATTTT
TRBJ2-7 | . | 13 | TRBV7-5 | . | CARRGTRSYEQYF | TGTGCCAGAAGGGGGACTAGATCCTACGAGCAGTACTTC
TRBJ2-2 | . | 19 | TRBV6-2/TRBV6-3 | TRBD2 | CASSQEFPGTSGKSGELFF | TGTGCCAGCAGCCAAGAATTCCCCGGGACTAGCGGGAAGAGCGGGGAGCTGTTTTTT
TRBJ1-2 | once | 11 | TRBV7-2 | . | CASSLNEGYTF | TGTGCCAGCAGCCTCAACGAGGGCTACACCTTC
TRBJ2-1 | . | 17 | TRBV18 | TRBD2 | CASSPRLAGGVPNEQFF | TGTGCCAGCTCACCCAGACTAGCGGGAGGGGTCCCCAATGAGCAGTTCTTC
TRBJ2-7 | . | 11 | TRBV3-1/TRBV3-2 | . | CASSQVDEQYF | TGTGCCAGCAGCCAAGTCGACGAGCAGTACTTC
TRBJ1-1 | . | 10 | TRBV20-1 | . | CSAIIIEAFF | TGCAGTGCAATAATTATTGAAGCTTTCTTT
TRBJ1-5 | . | 14 | TRBV6-6 | . | CASRGETSNQPQHF | TGTGCCAGCAGAGGAGAGACTAGCAATCAGCCCCAGCATTTT
TRBJ2-7 | once | 13 | TRBV29-1 | TRBD2 | CSVRTSESYEQYF | TGCAGCGTACGGACTAGCGAATCCTACGAGCAGTACTTC
TRBJ1-1 | few | 14 | TRBV6-5 | . | CASINRVRDTEAFF | TGTGCCAGCATTAACAGGGTTCGAGACACTGAAGCTTTCTTT
TRBJ2-3 | . | 18 | TRBV21-1 | . | CASSKGLAGGTSTDTQYF | TGTGCCAGCAGCAAAGGACTAGCGGGTGGAACTAGCACAGATACGCAGTATTTT
TRBJ2-1 | . | 13 | TRBV24-1 | . | CATRLIQGNEQFF | TGTGCCACCAGATTGATCCAGGGGAATGAGCAGTTCTTC
TRBJ1-1 | . | 14 | TRBV7-2 | TRBD1 | CASSGRQGATEAFF | TGTGCCAGCAGCGGCCGACAGGGTGCCACTGAAGCTTTCTTT
TRBJ1-1 | . | 14 | TRBV11-3 | . | CASSLEGVRTEAFF | TGTGCCAGCAGCTTAGAGGGAGTTAGGACTGAAGCTTTCTTT
TRBJ2-7 | . | 16 | TRBV5-4 | TRBD1 | CASSLIRDRDSYEQYF | TGTGCCAGCAGCTTGATCCGGGACAGGGACTCCTACGAGCAGTACTTC
TRBJ2-7 | . | 15 | TRBV7-9 | TRBD2 | CASSLGGLAAYEQYF | TGTGCCAGCAGCTTAGGGGGACTAGCGGCCTACGAGCAGTACTTC
TRBJ2-1 | . | 12 | TRBV5-6 | . | CASSSWSDEQFF | TGTGCCAGCAGCTCCTGGAGCGACGAGCAGTTCTTC
TRBJ1-5 | . | 17 | TRBV7-9 | . | CASSLENDIRSNQPQHF | TGTGCCAGCAGCTTAGAGAATGACATCAGAAGCAATCAGCCCCAGCATTTT
TRBJ1-4 | . | 18 | TRBV15 | TRBD1 | CATSRKRQGVATNEKLFF | TGTGCCACCAGCAGAAAAAGACAGGGGGTTGCAACTAATGAAAAACTGTTTTTT
TRBJ1-5 | . | 15 | TRBV6-2/TRBV6-3 | TRBD1 | CASSPQGASNQPQHF | TGTGCCAGCAGTCCCCAGGGGGCCAGCAATCAGCCCCAGCATTTT
TRBJ1-1 | once | 17 | TRBV24-1 | TRBD1 | CATSDLDLGQGKGEAFF | TGTGCCACCAGTGATTTGGACTTAGGACAGGGAAAGGGAGAAGCTTTCTTT
TRBJ2-2 | once | 17 | TRBV7-2 | . | CASSLDGGGGNTGELFF | TGTGCCAGCAGCTTAGACGGGGGAGGGGGGAACACCGGGGAGCTGTTTTTT
TRBJ2-5 | . | 15 | TRBV9 | . | CASSVLPTGQETQYF | TGTGCCAGCAGCGTGCTACCGACGGGACAAGAGACCCAGTACTTC
TRBJ1-4 | . | 16 | TRBV19 | . | CASSASRGMGDEKLFF | TGTGCCAGTAGTGCCTCCCGCGGGATGGGTGATGAAAAACTGTTTTTT
TRBJ2-3 | . | 14 | TRBV5-6 | TRBD2 | CASSVSGSRDTQYF | TGTGCCAGCAGCGTTAGCGGGAGTAGAGATACGCAGTATTTT
TRBJ2-2 | . | 17 | TRBV4-3 | TRBD2 | CASSQDPSGLNTGELFF | TGCGCCAGCAGCCAAGATCCTAGCGGACTGAACACCGGGGAGCTGTTTTTT
TRBJ2-1 | . | 15 | TRBV7-3 | . | CASSLNRVSYNEQFF | TGTGCCAGCAGCTTAAACCGGGTCTCCTACAATGAGCAGTTCTTC
TRBJ2-7 | . | 13 | TRBV6-1 | TRBD1 | CASSLRQGNEQYF | TGTGCCAGCAGTTTGAGACAGGGGAACGAGCAGTACTTC
TRBJ1-5 | . | 15 | TRBV6-5 | . | CASIMGTYSNQPQHF | TGTGCCAGCATCATGGGGACTTATAGCAATCAGCCCCAGCATTTT
TRBJ2-7 | few | 15 | TRBV27 | . | CASRSVVGTYYEQYF | TGTGCCAGCAGGAGCGTTGTCGGCACCTACTACGAGCAGTACTTC
TRBJ2-1 | . | 15 | TRBV19 | . | CASSIGGPGVPEQFF | TGTGCCAGTAGTATAGGGGGTCCGGGAGTCCCTGAGCAGTTCTTC
TRBJ1-3 | . | 15 | TRBV11-2 | . | CASSLDPGAGNTIYF | TGTGCCAGCAGCTTAGATCCAGGGGCTGGAAACACCATATATTTT
TRBJ1-2 | . | 12 | TRBV12-3/TRBV12-4 | . | CASSLIRGSYTF | TGTGCCAGCAGTTTAATCAGAGGGAGCTACACCTTC
TRBJ1-5 | . | 16 | TRBV19 | . | CASSIKKGGPRLAQHF | TGTGCCAGTAGTATCAAGAAGGGCGGGCCCCGATTAGCCCAGCATTTT
TRBJ2-1 | . | 17 | TRBV27 | TRBD2 | CASSLRMGLADYNEQFF | TGTGCCAGCAGTTTACGGATGGGACTAGCGGACTACAATGAGCAGTTCTTC
TRBJ2-7 | . | 16 | TRBV6-5 | . | CASSYSHLQDSYEQYF | TGTGCCAGCAGTTACTCACACCTACAGGACTCCTACGAGCAGTACTTC
TRBJ2-7 | . | 16 | TRBV2 | TRBD2 | CASSAALAGGPNEQYF | TGTGCCAGCAGCGCCGCACTAGCGGGAGGGCCTAACGAGCAGTACTTC
TRBJ1-1 | . | 15 | TRBV5-8 | . | CASSSDPGGNTEAFF | TGTGCCAGCAGCTCGGACCCCGGGGGGAACACTGAAGCTTTCTTT
TRBJ2-1 | . | 16 | TRBV18 | TRBD2 | CASSPSSGRPSNEQFF | TGTGCCAGCTCACCATCTAGCGGGAGGCCCAGCAATGAGCAGTTCTTC
TRBJ2-7 | . | 15 | TRBV7-7 | TRBD1 | CASSPEPGTGGEQYF | TGTGCTAGCAGCCCGGAACCGGGGACAGGTGGCGAGCAGTACTTC
TRBJ2-5 | . | 14 | TRBV2 | . | CASSESMRQETQYF | TGTGCCAGCAGTGAATCAATGCGGCAAGAGACCCAGTACTTC
TRBJ1-5 | . | 13 | TRBV28 | . | CASHSTRHQPQHF | TGTGCCAGCCATTCCACTCGACACCAGCCCCAGCATTTT
TRBJ2-2 | once | 19 | TRBV21-1 | . | CASSKPGLAGGPDTGELFF | TGTGCCAGCAGCAAACCGGGACTAGCGGGAGGGCCGGACACCGGGGAGCTGTTTTTT
TRBJ1-2 | once | 14 | TRBV13 | TRBD1 | CASKQGGRNYGYTF | TGTGCCAGCAAACAGGGGGGAAGAAACTATGGCTACACCTTC
TRBJ1-2 | once | 13 | TRBV5-6 | . | CASTPNSLYGYTF | TGTGCCAGCACCCCTAACTCCCTCTATGGCTACACCTTC